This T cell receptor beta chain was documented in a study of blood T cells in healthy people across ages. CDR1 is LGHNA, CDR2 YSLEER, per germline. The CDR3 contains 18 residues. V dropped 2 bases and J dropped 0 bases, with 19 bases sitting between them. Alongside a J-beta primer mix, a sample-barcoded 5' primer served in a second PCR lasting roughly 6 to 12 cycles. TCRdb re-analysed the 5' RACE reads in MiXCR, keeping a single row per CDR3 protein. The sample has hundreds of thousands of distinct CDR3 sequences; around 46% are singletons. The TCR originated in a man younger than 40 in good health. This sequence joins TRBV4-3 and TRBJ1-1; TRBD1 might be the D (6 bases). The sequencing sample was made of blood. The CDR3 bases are TGCGCCAGCAGCCAATCGTTCCGGGACACTTACTTGAACACTGAAGCTTTCTTT. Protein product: CASSQSFRDTYLNTEAFF.